This TCR beta chain originates from a study of beta chain features in type 1 diabetes. The CDR3 length is 14 residues. Trimming pared 8 bases from V and 0 bases from J, leaving 13 bases between. Germline lookup yields CDR1 MNHEY and CDR2 SVGAGI. Study results and limitations: Across all four CD4+ subsets, people with type 1 diabetes showed modestly shorter TCRB CDR3s.

Every bit of the isolated RNA underwent reverse transcription, so sequencing read expressed TCRB transcripts. The data were produced by immunoSEQ multiplex PCR, yet TCRdb's version contains in-frame clones alone and is incomplete. This repertoire shows 25,000 to 30,000 clones, roughly three fifths found once; its top ten account for under 1.5%. This clone was observed a handful of times. Its specificity is unknown. This receptor was taken from a woman aged 18-29 years with type 1 diabetes. The source material was Tregs from blood. The chain carries TRBV6-5 and TRBJ1-1, with TRBD1 as a possible D gene (6 bases). The CDR3 sequence: CASRGQSMNTEAFF. The CDR3 DNA is TGTGCCAGCCGTGGACAGTCGATGAACACTGAAGCTTTCTTT.